This T cell receptor (beta chain) was documented in a study of post-analysis software for immune sequencing data. The overall study: Some patients lacked subtype; others had relapsing-remitting, secondary progressive or progressive-relapsing disease.

The J segment lost 4 bases and the V segment lost 5 bases, leaving 11 bases of the junction unmatched. This CDR3 is built from 15 residues. Germline loops: CDR1 MNHEY, CDR2 SVGEGT. In regard to this clonotype: Its target is not known.

Built from TCR beta cDNA, the libraries had unique molecular identifiers in them. Each sample of about 1 to 10 million input T cells yielded around 500,000 cDNA molecules, so each molecule approximated one T cell. A single record per CDR3 protein comes from TCRdb applying MiXCR to the PCR reads. The sample shows 600,000 to 750,000 distinct CDR3 sequences, over 45% of them seen only once. The study, taken as a whole, reports: Normalized Chao1 diversity in multiple sclerosis patients fell significantly below that of controls. Relative to controls, patients had a few TRBV segments at higher frequency, with TRBV5-6, TRBV5-1 and TRBV20-1 among these.

The sample comprised blood. J is TRBJ2-7 and V is TRBV6-2 or TRBV6-3; 7 bases match TRBD1. The sequence was obtained from a girl aged 2-9 years with multiple sclerosis. The CDR3 DNA sequence: TGTGCCAGCAGTCCCGGAAGTTACAGGGGTTACGAGCAGTACTTC. Its protein is CASSPGSYRGYEQYF.